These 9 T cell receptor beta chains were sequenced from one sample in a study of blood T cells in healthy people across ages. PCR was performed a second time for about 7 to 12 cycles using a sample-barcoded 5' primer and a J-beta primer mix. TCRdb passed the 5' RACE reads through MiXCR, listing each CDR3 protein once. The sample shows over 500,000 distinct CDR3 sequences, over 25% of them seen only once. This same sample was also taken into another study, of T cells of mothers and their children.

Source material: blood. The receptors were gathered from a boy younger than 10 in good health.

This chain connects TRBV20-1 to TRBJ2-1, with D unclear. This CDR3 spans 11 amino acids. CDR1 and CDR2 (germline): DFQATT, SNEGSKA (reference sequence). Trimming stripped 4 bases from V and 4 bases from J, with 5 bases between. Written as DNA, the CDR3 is TGCAGTGCTATAGAATACAATGAGCAGTTCTTC. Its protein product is CSAIEYNEQFF.

CDR3 DNA sequence: TGTGCCAGCAGCCAAGAACCCTCTGGGGCCAACGTCCTGACTTTC. Amino acids: CASSQEPSGANVLTF. The V call is TRBV14, the J call TRBJ2-6; D not resolved. The CDR3 is made up of 15 amino acids. Trimming cost V 0 bases and J 0 bases, with 3 bases left between them. CDR1 is SGHDN, CDR2 FVKESK, per germline.

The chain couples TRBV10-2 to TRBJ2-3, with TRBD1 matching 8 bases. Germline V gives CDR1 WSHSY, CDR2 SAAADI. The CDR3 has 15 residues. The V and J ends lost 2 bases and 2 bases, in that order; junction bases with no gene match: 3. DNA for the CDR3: TGCGCCAGCAGTGAGGGACAGGGACACACAGATACGCAGTATTTT. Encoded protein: CASSEGQGHTDTQYF.

The CDR3 DNA reads as TGTGCCAGCAGTCCCTCAGGCCGAGGACAGTTAAACCTCGAGCAGTACTTC. This translates into CASSPSGRGQLNLEQYF. V is TRBV28 and J is TRBJ2-1, with D perhaps TRBD1 (6 bases). TRBJ2-7 explains the end of the DNA better; the J call may be wrong. Germline V gene lookup returns CDR1 MDHEN and CDR2 SYDVKM. The CDR3 length is 17 residues.

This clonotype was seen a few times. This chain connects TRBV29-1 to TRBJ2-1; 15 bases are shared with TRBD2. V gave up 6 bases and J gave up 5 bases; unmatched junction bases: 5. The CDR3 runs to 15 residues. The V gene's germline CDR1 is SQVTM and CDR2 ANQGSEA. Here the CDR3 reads CSVWTSGRAHNEQFF. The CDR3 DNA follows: TGCAGCGTGTGGACTAGCGGGAGGGCCCACAATGAGCAGTTCTTC.

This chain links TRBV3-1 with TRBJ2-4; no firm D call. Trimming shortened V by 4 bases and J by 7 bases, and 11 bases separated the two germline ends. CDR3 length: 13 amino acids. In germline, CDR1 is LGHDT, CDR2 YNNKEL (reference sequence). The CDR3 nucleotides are TGTGCCAGCAGCCCCGACATAAGGAACATTCAGTACTTC. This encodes CASSPDIRNIQYF.

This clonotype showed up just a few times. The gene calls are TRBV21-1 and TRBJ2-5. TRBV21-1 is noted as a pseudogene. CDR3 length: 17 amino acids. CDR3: CASSRRSSEDIQETQYF. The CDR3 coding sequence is TGTGCCAGCAGCCGTCGGTCGAGCGAGGATATCCAAGAGACCCAGTACTTC.

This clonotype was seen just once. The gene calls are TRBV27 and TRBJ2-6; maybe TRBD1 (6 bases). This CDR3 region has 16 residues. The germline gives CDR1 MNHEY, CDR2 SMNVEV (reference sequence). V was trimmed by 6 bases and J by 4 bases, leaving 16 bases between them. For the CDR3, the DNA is TGTGCCAGCAGCTCAGGGGCCAAGGGGGGGGCCAACGTCCTGACTTTC. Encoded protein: CASSSGAKGGANVLTF.

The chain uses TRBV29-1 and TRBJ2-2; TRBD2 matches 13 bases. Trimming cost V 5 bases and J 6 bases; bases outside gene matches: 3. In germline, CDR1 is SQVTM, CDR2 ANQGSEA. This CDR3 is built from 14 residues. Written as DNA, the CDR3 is TGCAGCGTTCTAGGACTAGCGGGAGCCGGGGAGCTGTTTTTT. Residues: CSVLGLAGAGELFF.